This TCR beta chain stems from a study of PD-1 blockade in classical Hodgkin lymphoma. The assay was immunoSEQ multiplex PCR, and TCRdb's table has in-frame clones only and misses some. The sample holds 150,000 or so clones, around 84% seen once. Study-wide findings and caveats: Reported findings placed baseline TCR diversity lower in newly diagnosed patients (compared with healthy donors). At C4D1, TCR diversity had climbed significantly for CD4+ cells, though not for CD8+ cells. The diversity seen at baseline in complete responders resembled that of newly diagnosed patients.

Comments on this clone: Its antigen is unidentified.

The patients all showed relapse after autologous stem cell transplantation, while their brentuximab vedotin exposure varied. Patients had relapsed/refractory classical Hodgkin lymphoma with complete response, partial response or progressive disease as best response. The source material was peripheral blood mononuclear cells (PBMCs), sampled before the second cycle of nivolumab. The origin of this receptor is a human donor with classical Hodgkin lymphoma.

CDR3 bases: TGTGCCAGCGCACCGGGACAGAAAGGGCGGTACGAGCAGTACTTC. Its translation: CASAPGQKGRYEQYF. This chain links TRBV21-1 with TRBJ2-7; the table's D call TRBD1 went unverified against the DNA. TRBV21-1 is labeled a pseudogene. CDR3 length equals 15 residues.